This T cell receptor (beta chain) was found in a study of blood T cell repertoires in COVID-19. Turning to the study itself: Either two negative PCRs, clearance, or symptom resolution qualified Cohort 3 donors as recovered. The study drew acute and convalescent COVID-19 samples from the United States, Italy and Spain.

Measured with immunoSEQ multiplex PCR; TCRdb has only the in-frame clones, and not every one. The table records around 360,000 clones, 70% to 90% of them present only once. The J segment lost 4 bases and the V segment lost 0 bases, leaving 6 bases of the junction unmatched. The germline gives CDR1 LNHDA, CDR2 SQIVND (reference sequence). The CDR3 is 15 amino acids. The age range of participants was about 18 to 89 years, with residence in about two dozen US areas. The sequence was obtained from a man aged 35-49 years in a cohort exposed to, infected with or recovered from COVID-19 (not recorded which). The gene calls are TRBV19 and TRBJ2-7; 7 bases match TRBD2. What was sequenced was PBMCs or T cells enriched from blood (not recorded which). DNA for the CDR3: TGTGCCAGTAGTATAGACCAACCGGGACTATACGAGCAGTACTTC. This sequence encodes CASSIDQPGLYEQYF. Combining the CDR3 with reference TRBV19 and TRBJ2-7 gives the whole variable domain DGGITQSPKYLFRKEGQNVTLSCEQNLNHDAMYWYRQDPGQGLRLIYYSQIVNDFQKGDIAEGYSVSREKKESFPLTVTSAQKNPTAFYLCASSIDQPGLYEQYFGPGTRLTVT.